This T cell receptor (beta chain) derives from a study of shared clonotypes between healthy human individuals. At the deep level, the assay was run. The method was immunoSEQ multiplex PCR; TCRdb's version includes in-frame clones alone and lacks a portion of them. The sample contains around 2,000,000 clones, roughly 91% of which appear only once. Naive CD8 cells were CD45RO-negative, positively selected for CCR7, excluding terminally differentiated effector memory CD45RA+ cells. Notes on the study in general: Generation probability values for non-shared clonotypes were lower than those for clonotypes shared by all four donors. The study generally estimated greater richness for naive than memory subsets. Of the naive CD4 clonotypes, roughly 5% were shared across a handful of donors.

V lost 1 base, J lost 7 bases, and 12 bases lay in between. The CDR3 totals 13 residues. Germline CDR1 reads SGHDT; CDR2 reads YYEEEE. As to this clone: Its antigen remains unidentified.

The receptor's source is a man aged 18-30 years in good health. Some clones in this sample may be carry-over from other donors' samples. What was sequenced was naive CD8+ T cells from PBMCs. V usage is TRBV5-6 and J usage is TRBJ2-7, with a weak D call TRBD2 (7 bases). The CDR3 here is CASSLRGAREQYF. The CDR3 DNA reads TGTGCCAGCAGCTTGCGGGGGGCGCGAGAGCAGTACTTC.